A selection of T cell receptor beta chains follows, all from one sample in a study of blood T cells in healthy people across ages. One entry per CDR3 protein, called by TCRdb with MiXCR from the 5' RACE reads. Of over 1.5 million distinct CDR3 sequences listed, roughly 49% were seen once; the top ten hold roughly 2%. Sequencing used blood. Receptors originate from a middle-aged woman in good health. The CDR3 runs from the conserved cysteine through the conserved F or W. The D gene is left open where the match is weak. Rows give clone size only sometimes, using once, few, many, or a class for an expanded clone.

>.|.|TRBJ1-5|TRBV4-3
TGCGCCAGCAGCCAAGATATTGGACGGACGGATCAGCCCCAGCATTTT
CASSQDIGRTDQPQHF
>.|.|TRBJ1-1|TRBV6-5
TGTGCCAGCAGTTCTGGGGGGCGAATGGACACTGAAGCTTTCTTT
CASSSGGRMDTEAFF
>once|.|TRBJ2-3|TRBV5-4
TGTGCCAGCAGCTCCCATAGGGGACATAACACAGATACGCAGTATTTT
CASSSHRGHNTDTQYF
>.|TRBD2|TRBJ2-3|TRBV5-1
TGCGCCAGCAGCTTGGGACAGCGGGGGTACACAGATACGCAGTATTTT
CASSLGQRGYTDTQYF
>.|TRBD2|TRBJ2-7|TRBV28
TGTGCCAGCAGTGTCCTTTGGTCGACTAGCGGGGGCTACAACCCGCCCTACGAGCAGTACTTC
CASSVLWSTSGGYNPPYEQYF
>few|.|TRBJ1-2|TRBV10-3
TGTGCCATCAGTGAGGACAGCTATGGCTACACCTTC
CAISEDSYGYTF
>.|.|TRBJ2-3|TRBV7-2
TGTGCCAGCAGCTTAGCAGTCACCGGCACAGATACGCAGTATTTT
CASSLAVTGTDTQYF
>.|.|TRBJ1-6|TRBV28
TGTGCCAGCAGTGCTTCCTATGACAGCAGGCTCCACTTT
CASSASYDSRLHF
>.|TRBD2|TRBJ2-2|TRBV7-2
TGTGCCAGCAGCCCTGGACTAGCGAGAGCCGGGGAGCTGTTTTTT
CASSPGLARAGELFF
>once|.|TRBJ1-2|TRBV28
TGTGCCAGCAGTCTAACCCCGGGGGATGGCTACACCTTC
CASSLTPGDGYTF
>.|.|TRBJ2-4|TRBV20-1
TGCAGTGCTAGAGAAAGGGCCATCAGCCACATTCAGTACTTC
CSARERAISHIQYF
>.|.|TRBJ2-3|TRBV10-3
TGTGCCGTCACCACCAGTGGAGATACGCAGTATTTT
CAVTTSGDTQYF
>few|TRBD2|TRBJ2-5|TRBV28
TGTGCCAGCAGTCTCCCGGAGACTAGCGGGGGGGAAGAGACCCAGTACTTC
CASSLPETSGGEETQYF
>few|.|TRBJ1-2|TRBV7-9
TGTGCCAGCAGCCCCCGCCGGGGGGTCTATGGCTACACCTTC
CASSPRRGVYGYTF
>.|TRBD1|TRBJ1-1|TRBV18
TGTGCCAGCTCACAATCCGGGACAGGGAGCACTGAAGCTTTCTTT
CASSQSGTGSTEAFF
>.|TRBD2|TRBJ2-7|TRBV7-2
TGTGCCAGCAGCCCGCTAGCGGGGGACCTTTGGGAGCAGTACTTC
CASSPLAGDLWEQYF
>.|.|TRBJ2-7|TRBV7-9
TGTGCCAGCAGCAGACCAAACAACTACGAGCAGTACTTC
CASSRPNNYEQYF
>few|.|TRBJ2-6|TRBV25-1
TGTGCCAGCCTTAACACAGGTCCTCGGGCCAACGTCCTGACTTTC
CASLNTGPRANVLTF